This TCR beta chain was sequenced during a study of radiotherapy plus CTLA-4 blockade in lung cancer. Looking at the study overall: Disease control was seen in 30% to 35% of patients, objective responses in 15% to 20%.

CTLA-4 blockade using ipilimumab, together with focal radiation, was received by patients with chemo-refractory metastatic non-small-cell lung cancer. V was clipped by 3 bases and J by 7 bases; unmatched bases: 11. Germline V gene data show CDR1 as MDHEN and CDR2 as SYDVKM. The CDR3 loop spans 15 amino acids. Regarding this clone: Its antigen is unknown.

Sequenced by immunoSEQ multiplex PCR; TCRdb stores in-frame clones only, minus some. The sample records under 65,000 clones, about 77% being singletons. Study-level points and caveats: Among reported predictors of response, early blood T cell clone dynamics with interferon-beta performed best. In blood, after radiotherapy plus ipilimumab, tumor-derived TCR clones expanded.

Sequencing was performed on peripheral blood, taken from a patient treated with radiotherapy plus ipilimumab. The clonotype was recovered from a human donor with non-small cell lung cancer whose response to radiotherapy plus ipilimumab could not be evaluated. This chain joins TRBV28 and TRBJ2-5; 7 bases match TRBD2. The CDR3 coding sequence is TGTGCCAGCAGTTTCCTCGGAGTGGGCGGGGGGACCCAGTACTTC. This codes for CASSFLGVGGGTQYF.